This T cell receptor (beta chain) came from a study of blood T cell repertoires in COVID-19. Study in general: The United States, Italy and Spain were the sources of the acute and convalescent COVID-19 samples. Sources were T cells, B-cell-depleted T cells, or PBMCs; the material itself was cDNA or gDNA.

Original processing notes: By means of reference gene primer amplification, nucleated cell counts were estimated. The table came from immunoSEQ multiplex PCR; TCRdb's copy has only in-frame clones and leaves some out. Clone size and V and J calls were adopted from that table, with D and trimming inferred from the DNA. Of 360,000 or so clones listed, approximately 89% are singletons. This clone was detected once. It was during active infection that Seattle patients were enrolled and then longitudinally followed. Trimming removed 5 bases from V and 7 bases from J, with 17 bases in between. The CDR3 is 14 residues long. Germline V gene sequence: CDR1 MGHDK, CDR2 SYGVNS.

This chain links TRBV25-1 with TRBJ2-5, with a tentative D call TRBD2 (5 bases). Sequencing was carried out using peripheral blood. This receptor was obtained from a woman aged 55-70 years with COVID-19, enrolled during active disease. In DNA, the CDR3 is TGTGCCAGCAGTAAATTGGTCAGCGGAGGGACCCAGTACTTC. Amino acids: CASSKLVSGGTQYF. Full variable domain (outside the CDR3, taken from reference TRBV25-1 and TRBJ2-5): EADIYQTPRYLVIGTGKKITLECSQTMGHDKMYWYQQDPGMELHLIHYSYGVNSTEKGDLSSESTVSRIRTEHFPLTLESARPSHTSQYLCASSKLVSGGTQYFGPGTRLLVL.